Reported below is one T cell receptor beta chain. Its antigen is not known. Germline and junction disagree at one end, which may indicate a read error. Every patient was affected by relapse after autologous stem cell transplantation, while exposure to brentuximab vedotin was not uniform. This entry comes from a study of PD-1 blockade in classical Hodgkin lymphoma. Whole-study context: Nivolumab 3 mg/kg was given intravenously every 2 weeks. Points from the study as a whole: Newly diagnosed patients and complete responders had comparable diversity at baseline. In newly diagnosed patients, baseline TCR diversity was reportedly below that of healthy donors. CD4+ TCR diversity, unlike CD8+, climbed significantly by C4D1.

Generated by immunoSEQ multiplex PCR, the TCRdb table keeps only in-frame clones and is missing some. Here the sample spans around 25,000 clones, roughly four fifths being singletons. CDR1 and CDR2 (germline): SSHAT, FNYEAQ (reference sequence). This CDR3 is 18 amino acids long. The chain combines TRBV7-7 with TRBJ2-2; TRBD2 agrees at 11 bases. Source: peripheral blood mononuclear cells (PBMCs), taken before the second cycle of nivolumab. This clonotype originated in a human donor with classical Hodgkin lymphoma. The CDR3 DNA sequence: TGTGCTAGCAGCCCCCGGGTAGCGGGGGGGCCGAACACCGGGGAGCTGTTTTTT. This encodes CASSPRVAGGPNTGELFF.